A single sample is the source of the 20 T cell receptor beta chains below, sequenced in a study of spatial heterogeneity in lung cancer. Study-level points and caveats: Tumor mutation count correlated with how many alpha and beta TCRs expanded intratumorally.

The sample's time point: sample taken at primary tumor resection. MiXCR, applied by TCRdb to the 5' RACE reads, yields one record per CDR3 protein. The table records over 5,500 distinct CDR3 sequences, around 15% of them present only once. These TCRs' antigens remain unknown. The material was lung tumor tissue, obtained at surgery. The source is a male donor with early-stage non-small cell lung cancer.

This clonotype occurred many times. The library was designed around alpha chains, so this beta chain is a stray read whose abundance carries little weight. V and J are TRBV9 and TRBJ2-5; D not resolved. The germline V and J ends were trimmed by 0 bases and 7 bases, with 10 bases remaining between them. This CDR3 has 13 residues. Germline V gene data show CDR1 as SGDLS and CDR2 as YYNGEE. CDR3 sequence: CASSVENIGTQYF. CDR3 in DNA: TGTGCCAGCAGCGTAGAAAACATCGGGACCCAGTACTTC. Combining the CDR3 with reference TRBV9 and TRBJ2-5 gives the whole variable domain DSGVTQTPKHLITATGQRVTLRCSPRSGDLSVYWYQQSLDQGLQFLIQYYNGEERAKGNILERFSAQQFPDLHSELNLSSLELGDSALYFCASSVENIGTQYFGPGTRLLVL.

This clonotype showed up just a few times. As an off-target read in a library built for alpha chains, this beta chain has a frequency of little significance. The V and J genes are TRBV9 and TRBJ2-1; either TRBD1 or TRBD2 may fit D (6 bases each). Germline loops: CDR1 SGDLS, CDR2 YYNGEE. The CDR3 spans 15 residues. Trimming pared 4 bases from V and 8 bases from J, leaving 19 bases between. The CDR3 bases are TGTGCCAGCAGCTACAGGGCCGACCCTAGCGATGAGCAGTTCTTC. This encodes CASSYRADPSDEQFF.

This clonotype was counted many times. This beta chain appears as a stray read in a library generated for alpha chains; its size is not informative. The V gene is TRBV5-1, the J gene TRBJ1-1; D is ambiguous. Germline V gives CDR1 SGHRS, CDR2 YFSETQ. The V end was cut by 0 bases, the J end by 3 bases, with 12 bases between. The CDR3 has 15 residues. The chain's CDR3 is CASSLAAGEHTEAFF. In DNA, the CDR3 is TGCGCCAGCAGCTTGGCGGCAGGAGAACACACTGAAGCTTTCTTT.

Relative to its sample, this clonotype is medium-sized. This beta chain turned up in a library designed for alpha chains; as an off-target read, its abundance says little. The V and J genes are TRBV11-1 and TRBJ2-1; TRBD2 agrees at 9 bases. The length of the CDR3 is 17 residues. V lost 5 bases and J lost 2; bases outside the gene matches: 10. In germline, CDR1 is SGHAT, CDR2 FQDESV (reference sequence). The CDR3 loop is CASSDGPGLAPYNEQFF. The CDR3 region has the DNA TGTGCCAGCAGCGATGGACCCGGACTAGCGCCCTACAATGAGCAGTTCTTC.

At least ten counts were recorded for this clonotype. Because this beta chain is a stray read in a library intended to capture alpha chains, its abundance should not be given much weight. The chain links TRBV11-3 to TRBJ1-5, with D possibly matching TRBD1 (6 bases). The CDR3 is made up of 17 amino acids. Trimming removed 4 bases at V and 6 bases at J, with 22 bases between. Looked up from germline, CDR1 is SGHNT and CDR2 is YENEEA. Here the CDR3 reads CASSYPSRDICVQPQHF. The CDR3 DNA reads as TGTGCCAGCAGCTACCCCTCACGGGACATCTGCGTTCAGCCCCAGCATTTT.

By sample fraction, this clonotype is medium-sized (0.01 to 0.1%). Because this beta chain is a stray read in a library intended to capture alpha chains, its abundance should not be given much weight. The chain carries TRBV11-2 and TRBJ2-1, with TRBD2 matching 10 bases. CDR1 SGHAT and CDR2 FQNNGV come from the germline V gene. Trimming removed 3 bases from V and 4 bases from J; junction bases left unmatched: 0. The CDR3 runs to 14 residues. CDR3 region: CASSFSGRYNEQFF. DNA for the CDR3: TGTGCCAGCAGCTTTAGCGGGAGGTACAATGAGCAGTTCTTC.

In this sample, this clonotype is medium-sized. This beta chain was picked up by a library intended for alpha chains and is off target, so its count carries little meaning. The chain combines TRBV7-8 with TRBJ2-7; no reliable D call. The CDR3 is 13 residues long. Trimming removed 4 bases from V and 1 base from J, with 8 bases in between. Germline lookup yields CDR1 SGHVS and CDR2 FQNEAQ. DNA of the CDR3: TGTGCCAGCAGCTCCGACCGATCCTACGAGCAGTACTTC. This translates into CASSSDRSYEQYF.

A word on this clonotype: For a library built for alpha chains, this beta chain is a stray read; little rests on its size. The rearrangement links TRBV12-3 or TRBV12-4 to TRBJ1-5, with D possibly matching TRBD1 (5 bases). V was shortened by 5 bases and J by 6 bases, with 8 bases between the two germline ends. This CDR3 region has 12 residues. For the CDR3, the DNA is TGTGCCAGCAGTACTAGGGGTCAGCCCCAGCATTTT. As protein: CASSTRGQPQHF.

The table lists this clonotype with many counts. This beta chain is a stray read from a library made for alpha chains; its abundance is not meaningful. The chain couples TRBV28 to TRBJ1-5, with a possible D match to TRBD1 (5 bases). V shed 7 bases and J shed 4 bases, with 11 bases lying between them. This CDR3 region has 13 residues. Germline V gene lookup returns CDR1 MDHEN and CDR2 SYDVKM. This CDR3 is CASTLGVNQPQHF. Written as DNA, the CDR3 is TGTGCCAGCACCCTGGGGGTTAATCAGCCCCAGCATTTT.

This clonotype was found many times. As an off-target read in a library built for alpha chains, this beta chain has a frequency of little significance. This chain uses TRBV20-1 with TRBJ1-3; possibly TRBD1 for D (6 bases). Germline CDR1 reads DFQATT; CDR2 reads SNEGSKA (reference sequence). The length of the CDR3 is 14 residues. V was pared by 6 bases and J by 1 base, with 13 bases between. The CDR3 spells CSARLGGSGNTIYF. CDR3 in DNA: TGCAGTGCCCGCCTAGGGGGGTCTGGAAACACCATATATTTT.

This clonotype was seen repeatedly, ten times or more. This beta chain came through as a stray read in a library set up for alpha chains, and its size says little. This chain connects TRBV7-2 to TRBJ2-3, with D possibly being TRBD2 (7 bases). The germline gives CDR1 SGHTA, CDR2 FQGNSA. Deletions cut 5 bases from V and 7 bases from J, with 19 bases between. The CDR3 contains 15 residues. Here the CDR3 DNA reads TGTGCCAGCAGCCTTAAAGGGGGGGATCGCAATACGCAGTATTTT. Its translation is CASSLKGGDRNTQYF.

Relative to its sample, this clonotype is medium-sized. This beta chain came through as a stray read in a library set up for alpha chains, and its size says little. This chain links TRBV9 with TRBJ1-5; D unclear. Germline V gene sequence: CDR1 SGDLS, CDR2 YYNGEE. This CDR3 has 14 amino acids. The germline V and J ends were trimmed by 0 bases and 7 bases, with 11 bases remaining between them. CDR3 in DNA: TGTGCCAGCAGCGTAGGACTGGGTTTCCAGCCCCAGCATTTT. Translated: CASSVGLGFQPQHF.

As for this clonotype: The size of this beta chain means little, since it is a stray read in a library made for alpha chains. The gene calls are TRBV7-9 and TRBJ2-7; 7 positions agree with TRBD2. Germline V lookup: CDR1 SEHNR, CDR2 FQNEAQ (reference sequence). This CDR3 has 14 residues. Trimming removed 5 bases from V and 2 bases from J; junction bases left unmatched: 6. The CDR3 sequence is CASSPRDYTYEQYF. The CDR3 nucleotides read TGTGCCAGCAGCCCCCGGGACTACACCTACGAGCAGTACTTC.

By share, this clonotype ranks as medium-sized (0.01 to 0.1%). Little can be read into the size of this beta chain, an off-target read in a library designed for alpha chains. This chain joins TRBV6-5 and TRBJ2-1; TRBD2 aligns across 13 bases. The J segment lost 1 base and the V segment lost 6 bases, leaving 6 bases of the junction unmatched. The V gene's germline CDR1 is MNHEY and CDR2 SVGAGI. This CDR3 is built from 17 residues. CDR3 residues: CASSRGTSGKSYNEQFF. The CDR3 nucleotides read TGTGCCAGCAGCCGGGGGACTAGCGGGAAATCCTACAATGAGCAGTTCTTC.

This clonotype is medium-sized within its sample. Since it is a stray read in a library aimed at alpha chains, this beta chain has a size that is not meaningful. The chain combines TRBV10-3 with TRBJ1-1, with D possibly TRBD1 on 5 matching bases. V lost 8 bases and J 4 bases, leaving 11 bases between the germline ends. In germline, CDR1 is ENHRY, CDR2 SYGVKD. CDR3 length: 12 amino acids. The CDR3 region is CAISEGATEAFF. The CDR3 DNA is TGTGCCATCTCAGAAGGGGCCACTGAAGCTTTCTTT.

By share of the sample, this clonotype is medium-sized. This beta chain represents an off-target read in a library built for alpha chains; its size is of limited meaning. The chain joins TRBV7-2 to TRBJ2-2, with D perhaps matching TRBD1 (6 bases). The CDR3 runs to 14 residues. V dropped 3 bases and J dropped 6 bases, with 11 bases sitting between them. CDR1 and CDR2 (germline): SGHTA, FQGNSA. The CDR3 DNA sequence: TGTGCCAGCAGCTTCCAGGGGACGGCCGGGGAGCTGTTTTTT. This sequence encodes CASSFQGTAGELFF.

This clonotype has at least ten counts. This beta chain slipped into a library made for alpha chains as a stray read, so its size is not meaningful. The V gene is TRBV6-1, the J gene TRBJ2-1, with 8 bases fitting TRBD1. Germline V gene sequence: CDR1 MNHNS, CDR2 SASEGT. The CDR3 sequence is 16 residues long. J was trimmed by 9 bases and V by 4 bases; bases with no gene match: 14. DNA of the CDR3: TGTGCCAGCAGTGCCTCCGACAGGGGCCTTTTAGGTGAGCAGTTCTTC. As protein: CASSASDRGLLGEQFF.

This clonotype is medium-sized within its sample. This beta chain is off target for a library built for alpha chains, so its abundance means little. The rearrangement uses TRBV5-1 and TRBJ1-1, with D perhaps TRBD1 (6 bases). CDR1 is SGHRS, CDR2 YFSETQ, per germline. Trimming took off 5 bases at V and 3 bases at J, with 11 bases between the two ends. This CDR3 has 13 amino acids. The CDR3 DNA follows: TGCGCCAGCAGTACAAAGGGGGACACTGAAGCTTTCTTT. This gives the protein CASSTKGDTEAFF.

This clonotype is medium-sized within its sample. The library was prepared for alpha chains; this beta chain is a stray read, so its frequency means little. The chain links TRBV3-1 to TRBJ2-7; TRBD2 is a possible D gene (5 bases). CDR1 is LGHDT, CDR2 YNNKEL, per germline (reference sequence). With 5 bases removed from V and 4 bases from J, the gap between germline ends came to 12 bases. The CDR3 is 13 amino acids. CDR3 residues: CASSKAEIYEQYF. CDR3 in DNA: TGTGCCAGCAGCAAAGCGGAGATTTACGAGCAGTACTTC.

The table lists this clonotype with many counts. With the library built for alpha chains, this beta chain is off target and its frequency is not meaningful. The chain has TRBV20-1 and TRBJ2-1, with D possibly being TRBD1 (6 bases). V was cut by 5 bases and J by 5 bases, with 16 bases left in between. The germline V gene has CDR1 DFQATT and CDR2 SNEGSKA (reference sequence). The CDR3 is made up of 14 amino acids. Written as DNA, the CDR3 is TGCAGTGCTCCAATCAACAGGGCTGACAATGAGCAGTTCTTC. Translated, it gives CSAPINRADNEQFF.